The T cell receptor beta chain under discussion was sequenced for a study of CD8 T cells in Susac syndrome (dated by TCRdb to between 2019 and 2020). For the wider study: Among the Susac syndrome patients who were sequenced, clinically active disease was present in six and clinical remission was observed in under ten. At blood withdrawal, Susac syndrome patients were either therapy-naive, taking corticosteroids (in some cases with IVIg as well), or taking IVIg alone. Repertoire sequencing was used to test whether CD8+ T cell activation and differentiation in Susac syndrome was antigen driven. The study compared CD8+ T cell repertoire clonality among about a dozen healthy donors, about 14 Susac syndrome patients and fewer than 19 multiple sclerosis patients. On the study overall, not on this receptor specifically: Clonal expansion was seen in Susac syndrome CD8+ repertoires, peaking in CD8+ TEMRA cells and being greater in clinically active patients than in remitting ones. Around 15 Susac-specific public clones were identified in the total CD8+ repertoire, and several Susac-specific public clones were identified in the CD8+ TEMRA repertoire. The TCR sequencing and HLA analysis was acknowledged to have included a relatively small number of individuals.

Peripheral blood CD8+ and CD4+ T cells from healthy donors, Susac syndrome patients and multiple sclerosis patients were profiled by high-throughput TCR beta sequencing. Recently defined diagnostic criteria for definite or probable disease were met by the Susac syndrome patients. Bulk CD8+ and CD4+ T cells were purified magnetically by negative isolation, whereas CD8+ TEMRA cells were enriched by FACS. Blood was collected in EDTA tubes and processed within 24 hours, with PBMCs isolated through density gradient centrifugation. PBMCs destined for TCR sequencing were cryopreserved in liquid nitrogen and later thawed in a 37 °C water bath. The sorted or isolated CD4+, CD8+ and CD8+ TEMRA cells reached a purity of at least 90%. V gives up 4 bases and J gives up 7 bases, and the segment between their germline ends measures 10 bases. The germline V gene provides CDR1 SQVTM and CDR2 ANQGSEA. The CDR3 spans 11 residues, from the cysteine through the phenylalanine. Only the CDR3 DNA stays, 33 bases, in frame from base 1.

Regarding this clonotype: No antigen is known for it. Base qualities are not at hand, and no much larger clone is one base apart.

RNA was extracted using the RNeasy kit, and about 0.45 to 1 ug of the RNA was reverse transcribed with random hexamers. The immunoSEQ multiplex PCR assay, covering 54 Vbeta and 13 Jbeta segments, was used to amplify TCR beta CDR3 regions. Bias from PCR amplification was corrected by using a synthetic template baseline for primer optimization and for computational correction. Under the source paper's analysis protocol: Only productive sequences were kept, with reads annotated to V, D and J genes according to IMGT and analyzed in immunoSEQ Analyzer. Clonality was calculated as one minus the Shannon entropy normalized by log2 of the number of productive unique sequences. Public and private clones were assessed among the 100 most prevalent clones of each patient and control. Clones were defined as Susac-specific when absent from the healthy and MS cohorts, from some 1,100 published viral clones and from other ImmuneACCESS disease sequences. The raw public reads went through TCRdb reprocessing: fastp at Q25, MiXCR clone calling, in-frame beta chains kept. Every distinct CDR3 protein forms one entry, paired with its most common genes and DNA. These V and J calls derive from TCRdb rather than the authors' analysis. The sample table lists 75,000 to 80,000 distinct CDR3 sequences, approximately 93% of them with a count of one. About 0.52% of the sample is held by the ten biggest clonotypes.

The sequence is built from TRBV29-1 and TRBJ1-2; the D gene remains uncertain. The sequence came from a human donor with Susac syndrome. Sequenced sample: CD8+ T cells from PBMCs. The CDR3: CSVAVDFGYTF. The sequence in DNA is TGCAGCGTTGCTGTGGACTTTGGCTACACCTTC.